These T cell receptor beta chains were read from a single sample in a study of chemoradiotherapy in HPV16-positive cancers. Sequencing used immunoSEQ multiplex PCR; TCRdb keeps in-frame clones, though not all of them. The repertoire holds 15,000 to 20,000 clones, with approximately 91% as singletons. Sequencing used blood, obtained from a patient who underwent chemoradiotherapy. These receptor sequences come from a human donor with HPV-associated anogenital cancer. Both conserved end residues are part of each CDR3. D genes are given only for firm matches. Clone sizes are given selectively: once, few, many, or a class where the clone is expanded.

clone size,J gene,V gene,D gene,CDR3 protein,CDR3 DNA
NA,TRBJ1-2,TRBV2,NA,CASSEQGLDGYTF,TGTGCCAGCAGTGAGCAGGGGTTGGATGGCTACACCTTC
once,TRBJ2-1,TRBV6-6,TRBD1,CASNLPGQGHEQFF,TGTGCCAGCAACCTACCGGGACAGGGGCATGAGCAGTTCTTC
NA,TRBJ1-2,TRBV29-1,NA,CSAQTGTNYGYTF,TGCAGCGCCCAGACGGGCACTAACTATGGCTACACCTTC
NA,TRBJ1-1,TRBV5-1,TRBD1,CASSLAGGAEAFF,TGCGCCAGCAGCTTGGCAGGGGGCGCTGAAGCTTTCTTT
NA,TRBJ1-2,TRBV5-5,NA,CASSLEVTTF,TGTGCCAGCAGCTTGGAAGTCACTACCTTC
once,TRBJ1-5,TRBV27,TRBD1,CASSPGTGGQPQHF,TGTGCCAGCAGTCCCGGGACAGGGGGTCAGCCCCAGCATTTT
NA,TRBJ1-5,TRBV5-6,NA,CASSLSYGNQPQHF,TGTGCCAGCAGCTTGAGTTATGGCAATCAGCCCCAGCATTTT
NA,TRBJ1-5,TRBV2,NA,CASSRDLTYSNQPQHF,TGTGCCAGCAGTCGGGACTTAACATATAGCAATCAGCCCCAGCATTTT
NA,TRBJ1-4,TRBV18,TRBD1,CASSPGTGGEKLFF,TGTGCCAGCTCACCAGGGACAGGGGGTGAAAAACTGTTTTTT
NA,TRBJ1-5,TRBV6-1,NA,CASSSRQYQPQHF,TGTGCCAGCAGTTCTAGACAGTATCAGCCCCAGCATTTT
NA,TRBJ1-5,TRBV7-4,TRBD1,CASSLVEGQGNNQPQHF,TGTGCCAGCAGCCTGGTCGAAGGACAGGGTAACAATCAGCCCCAGCATTTT
NA,TRBJ2-1,TRBV9,TRBD2,CASSVWSGGTYNEQFF,TGTGCCAGCAGCGTATGGAGCGGGGGGACTTACAATGAGCAGTTCTTC
NA,TRBJ2-1,TRBV5-1,NA,CASSTTGNEQFF,TGCGCCAGCAGTACTACCGGGAATGAGCAGTTCTTC
NA,TRBJ1-1,TRBV19,NA,CASSIRLGNTEAFF,TGTGCCAGTAGTATCCGCCTTGGGAACACTGAAGCTTTCTTT
NA,TRBJ2-2,TRBV5-1,TRBD1,CASSFGQGITGELFF,TGCGCCAGCAGCTTCGGACAGGGCATCACCGGGGAGCTGTTTTTT
NA,TRBJ2-2,TRBV18,TRBD1,CASSGQGASNTGELFF,TGTGCCAGCTCCGGACAGGGGGCATCGAACACCGGGGAGCTGTTTTTT
NA,TRBJ2-3,TRBV27,TRBD1,CASSSRDRGSDTQYF,TGTGCCAGCAGTTCCCGGGACAGGGGTTCAGATACGCAGTATTTT
NA,TRBJ2-2,TRBV5-4,NA,CASSWTERSELFF,TGTGCCAGCAGCTGGACTGAGCGGTCGGAGCTGTTTTTT
NA,TRBJ1-1,TRBV27,TRBD1,CASSQGVNTEAFF,TGTGCCAGCAGTCAGGGGGTGAACACTGAAGCTTTCTTT
NA,TRBJ2-3,TRBV4-3,NA,CASSQDPLASGTDTQYF,TGCGCCAGCAGCCAAGACCCCCTAGCGTCGGGTACAGATACGCAGTATTTT
NA,TRBJ1-2,TRBV30,NA,CAWNSNHPREGYGYTF,TGTGCCTGGAACTCGAACCACCCCAGGGAGGGCTATGGCTACACCTTC
NA,TRBJ1-6,TRBV11-2,TRBD1,CASSWDRVLSPLHF,TGTGCCAGCAGCTGGGACAGGGTACTTTCACCCCTCCACTTT
NA,TRBJ1-1,TRBV27,TRBD1,CASRMNRGNTEAFF,TGTGCCAGCAGGATGAACAGGGGGAACACTGAAGCTTTCTTT
NA,TRBJ1-1,TRBV5-1,NA,CASSRGDSMNTEAFF,TGCGCCAGCAGCCGAGGGGATTCCATGAACACTGAAGCTTTCTTT
NA,TRBJ1-5,TRBV27,NA,CASSFSNQPQHF,TGTGCCAGCAGTTTCAGCAATCAGCCCCAGCATTTT
NA,TRBJ1-5,TRBV7-9,NA,CASSPGNQPQHF,TGTGCCAGCAGTCCGGGGAATCAGCCCCAGCATTTT
NA,TRBJ1-1,TRBV29-1,NA,CSVGTRNTEAFF,TGCAGCGTCGGAACGAGGAACACTGAAGCTTTCTTT
NA,TRBJ2-1,TRBV6-4,TRBD1,CASSDSFGTAPGNEQFF,TGTGCCAGCAGTGACTCTTTTGGGACAGCTCCTGGCAATGAGCAGTTCTTC
NA,TRBJ1-4,TRBV9,TRBD1,CASSVGQGIEKLFF,TGTGCCAGCAGCGTCGGACAGGGAATTGAAAAACTGTTTTTT
NA,TRBJ1-2,TRBV10-2,TRBD1,CASSEGGGDGYTF,TGCGCCAGCAGTGAAGGAGGGGGCGATGGCTACACCTTC
NA,TRBJ2-2,TRBV4-1,NA,CASSHSQTTATGELFF,TGCGCCAGCAGCCATTCCCAAACCACAGCCACCGGGGAGCTGTTTTTT
NA,TRBJ2-2,TRBV5-8,NA,CASSFRGSNTGELFF,TGTGCCAGCAGCTTCAGGGGCTCGAACACCGGGGAGCTGTTTTTT
NA,TRBJ1-1,TRBV6-6,TRBD1,CASRPRQGQNTEAFF,TGTGCCAGCAGACCAAGACAGGGGCAGAACACTGAAGCTTTCTTT
NA,TRBJ1-1,TRBV15,NA,CATSRDGQETEAFF,TGTGCCACCAGCAGAGATGGGCAGGAAACTGAAGCTTTCTTT
once,TRBJ1-3,TRBV30,NA,CAWMVRGSGNTIYF,TGTGCCTGGATGGTTCGGGGGAGCGGAAACACCATATATTTT
once,TRBJ1-5,TRBV6-5,NA,CASSNTYNQPQHF,TGTGCCAGCAGTAATACCTATAATCAGCCCCAGCATTTT
NA,TRBJ2-3,TRBV6-1,TRBD1,CASSLDGTVTDTQYF,TGTGCCAGCAGTTTAGACGGGACAGTAACAGATACGCAGTATTTT
NA,TRBJ2-3,TRBV7-9,TRBD2,CASSSARGFSGGAIDTQYF,TGTGCCAGCAGCTCCGCCCGTGGGTTTAGCGGGGGGGCGATAGATACGCAGTATTTT
few,TRBJ1-2,TRBV2,NA,CASSGSLGGYTF,TGTGCCAGCAGTGGAAGCCTCGGGGGCTACACCTTC
NA,TRBJ2-7,TRBV11-2,TRBD2,CASSLGWASGTSYEQYF,TGTGCCAGCAGCTTAGGATGGGCTAGCGGGACCTCCTACGAGCAGTACTTC
NA,TRBJ2-6,TRBV2,TRBD2,CASRGGSSGANVLTF,TGTGCCTCACGGGGGGGGAGCTCTGGGGCCAACGTCCTGACTTTC
once,TRBJ1-6,TRBV5-6,NA,CASSLGRATLHF,TGTGCCAGCAGCTTGGGCAGGGCAACCCTCCACTTT